Listed below are T cell receptor beta chains from one sample, sequenced in a study of control samples from healthy donors and cancer patients. Assay used: immunoSEQ multiplex PCR; TCRdb lists only in-frame clones, some missing. This sample has under 200,000 clones; roughly 94% occur once, and the top ten carry around 8.5%. Sequenced input: blood. These receptors came from a woman aged 35 to 49 in good health. CDR3s include the opening cysteine and the closing phenylalanine or tryptophan. The D gene is left open where the match is weak. Not every row has a clone size; where given, it reads once, few, many or a size class.

d_call	v_call	j_call	clone_size	cdr3_aa	cdr3_nt
.	TRBV27	TRBJ2-6	.	CASSLGGTNVLTF	TGTGCCAGCAGTTTAGGGGGAACCAACGTCCTGACTTTC
TRBD1	TRBV24-1	TRBJ1-4	.	CATSPTGGNEKLFF	TGTGCCACCAGTCCGACAGGGGGCAATGAAAAACTGTTTTTT
.	TRBV30	TRBJ1-2	.	CAWSGISPGDGYTF	TGTGCCTGGAGTGGCATATCCCCGGGGGATGGCTACACCTTC
.	TRBV6-5	TRBJ1-2	.	CASRTTANYGYTF	TGTGCCAGCAGGACTACAGCTAACTATGGCTACACCTTC
TRBD1	TRBV19	TRBJ1-2	.	CASSLPGGAGYTF	TGTGCCAGTAGTCTTCCAGGGGGCGCAGGCTACACCTTC
.	TRBV18	TRBJ1-2	.	CASSPKAGSDGYTF	TGTGCCAGCTCACCAAAGGCAGGGAGTGATGGCTACACCTTC
.	TRBV7-2	TRBJ2-3	.	CASSLLGGGTDTQYF	TGTGCCAGCAGCTTATTAGGGGGGGGCACAGATACGCAGTATTTT
.	TRBV21-1	TRBJ1-2	.	CASTQGEGNYGYTF	TGTGCCAGCACACAGGGGGAGGGTAACTATGGCTACACCTTC
TRBD2	TRBV18	TRBJ2-5	.	CASSPPGPGGETQYF	TGTGCCAGCTCACCACCGGGACCGGGGGGAGAGACCCAGTACTTC
TRBD2	TRBV19	TRBJ2-2	.	CASMKRETNTGELFF	TGTGCCAGTATGAAGCGGGAGACGAACACCGGGGAGCTGTTTTTT
TRBD1	TRBV19	TRBJ1-6	.	CASSQGQGRDSPLHF	TGTGCCAGTAGTCAAGGACAGGGGCGGGATTCACCCCTCCACTTT
.	TRBV6-5	TRBJ1-2	.	CASSYSADNYGYTF	TGTGCCAGCAGTTACTCGGCGGATAACTATGGCTACACCTTC
.	TRBV15	TRBJ1-1	.	CATSAPVNTEAFF	TGTGCCACCAGCGCCCCAGTAAACACTGAAGCTTTCTTT
.	TRBV30	TRBJ2-5	.	CGGSRRETQYF	TGCGGGGGCAGCAGGAGGGAGACCCAGTACTTC
.	TRBV4-2	TRBJ2-1	.	CASSQDLLALNEQFF	TGTGCCAGCAGCCAAGATCTTCTAGCATTGAATGAGCAGTTCTTC
.	TRBV2	TRBJ2-6	.	CASSDRAGLGISGANVLTF	TGTGCCAGCAGTGATCGGGCAGGACTTGGTATTTCTGGGGCCAACGTCCTGACTTTC
TRBD1	TRBV2	TRBJ1-5	.	CASTLTGVQPQHF	TGTGCCAGCACCCTGACAGGGGTCCAGCCCCAGCATTTT
TRBD2	TRBV6-2/TRBV6-3	TRBJ2-5	.	CASSQRRLLAGPQETQYF	TGTGCCAGCAGCCAAAGAAGACTTCTAGCGGGGCCCCAAGAGACCCAGTACTTC
TRBD2	TRBV19	TRBJ2-1	.	CASSSRTSGGAGEQFF	TGTGCCAGTAGTTCCAGGACTAGCGGGGGGGCCGGTGAGCAGTTCTTC
.	TRBV2	TRBJ1-4	.	CASTGRGPTNEKLFF	TGTGCCAGCACAGGACGCGGACCGACTAATGAAAAACTGTTTTTT
.	TRBV18	TRBJ1-5	.	CASSPPGGGQPQHF	TGTGCCAGCTCACCACCCGGGGGGGGACAGCCCCAGCATTTT
.	TRBV6-5	TRBJ1-6	.	CASSTRRGGPPLHF	TGTGCCAGCAGTACCCGTAGGGGGGGGCCACCCCTCCACTTT
.	TRBV6-6	TRBJ2-1	.	CASSYSMRREQFF	TGTGCCAGCAGTTACTCGATGCGACGTGAGCAGTTCTTC
TRBD2	TRBV9	TRBJ2-1	.	CASSVVASGIHNEQFF	TGTGCCAGCAGCGTAGTGGCTAGCGGGATACACAATGAGCAGTTCTTC
TRBD1	TRBV12-3/TRBV12-4	TRBJ1-6	.	CASSFSGGGPLHF	TGTGCCAGCAGTTTTTCAGGGGGGGGACCCCTCCACTTT
.	TRBV20-1	TRBJ1-1	once	CSASRGTTEAFF	TGCAGTGCTAGTAGAGGGACCACTGAAGCTTTCTTT
.	TRBV3-1/TRBV3-2	TRBJ2-1	.	CASSLRFSGREQFF	TGTGCCAGCAGCCTGCGCTTTAGTGGGCGTGAGCAGTTCTTC